This record concerns one T cell receptor (beta chain) sequence. Only in-frame clones appear in the TCRdb table, and some are missing; sequencing was by immunoSEQ multiplex PCR. The sample holds about 130,000 clones; roughly 87% are singletons and the top ten take less than 8.5%. The data belong to a study of blood T cell repertoires in COVID-19. The CDR3 runs to 14 residues. V was pared by 7 bases and J by 0 bases, with 10 bases between. Germline loops: CDR1 SEHNR, CDR2 FQNEAQ (reference sequence). The genes are TRBV7-9 and TRBJ2-4; unclear D gene. Sequenced sample: peripheral blood. The source of this sequence is a man aged 80 or over with active or convalescent COVID-19. The DNA for the CDR3 is TGTGCCAGCACCCCTATCCTAGCCAAAAACATTCAGTACTTC. Translation: CASTPILAKNIQYF.